This T cell receptor (beta chain) was documented in a study of cytomegalovirus exposure and HLA in healthy donors. Study results and caveats: Productive rates of about 90% or about 30% were seen for most TCR beta V segments in an earlier analysis.

This PCR relied on a set of 60 Vbeta primers and 13 Jbeta primers. Generated by immunoSEQ multiplex PCR, the TCRdb table keeps only in-frame clones and is missing some. The sample includes around 200,000 clones, approximately 82% seen only once; the top ten take 0.58%. On this clone itself: Antigen: not known.

Per germline, CDR1 GTSNPN and CDR2 SVGIG (reference sequence). This CDR3 comprises 13 residues. Trimming removed 3 bases at V and 3 bases at J, with 12 bases between. This TCR was recovered from a woman aged 40-49 years in good health and CMV-seronegative. Specimen: PBMCs. V is TRBV30 and J is TRBJ2-7; a possible D gene is TRBD1 (5 bases). This chain's CDR3 is CAWSVQEYYEQYF. In DNA form, the CDR3 reads TGTGCCTGGAGCGTACAGGAATACTACGAGCAGTACTTC.